This T cell receptor beta chain derives from a study of blood T cells in healthy people across ages. Study conclusions and caveats: The study found more naive CD4+ cells and higher diversity in long-lived than aged donors. A roughly linear age-dependent decrease characterized TCR beta diversity per million T cells. As naive T cell percentage varied, TCR beta diversity correlated strongly with it.

V shed 4 bases and J 0 bases; nucleotides not matched to a gene: 9. Germline V gene sequence: CDR1 SGDLS, CDR2 YYNGEE. CDR3 length: 17 residues. Of note for this clonotype: The antigen is not known.

A second PCR of about 6 to 12 cycles used a sample-barcoded 5' primer and a J-beta primer mix. Each sample yielded at least 2.5 million CDR3-containing paired-end reads. TCRdb processed the 5' RACE reads anew with MiXCR; each CDR3 protein has one entry. The sample holds approximately 850,000 distinct CDR3 sequences, roughly 44% seen once. The chain couples TRBV9 to TRBJ2-1; 8 bases agree with TRBD2. Sequenced input: blood. The receptor's source is a man aged 55 to 69 in good health. DNA for the CDR3: TGTGCCAGCAGCCCCCCGCGGGGGGTAAGCTCCTACAATGAGCAGTTCTTC. Translating it yields CASSPPRGVSSYNEQFF.